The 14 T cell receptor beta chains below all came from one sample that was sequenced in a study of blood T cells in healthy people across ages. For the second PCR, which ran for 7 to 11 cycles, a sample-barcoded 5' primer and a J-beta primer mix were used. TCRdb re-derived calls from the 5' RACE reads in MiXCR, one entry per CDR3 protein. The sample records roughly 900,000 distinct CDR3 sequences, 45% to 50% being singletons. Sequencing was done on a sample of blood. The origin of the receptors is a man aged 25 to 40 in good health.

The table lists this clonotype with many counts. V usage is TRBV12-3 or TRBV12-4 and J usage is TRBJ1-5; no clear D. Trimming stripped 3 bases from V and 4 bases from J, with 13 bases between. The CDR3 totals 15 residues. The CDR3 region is CASSFGQAGNQPQHF. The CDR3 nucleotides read TGTGCCAGCAGTTTCGGGCAGGCGGGAAATCAGCCCCAGCATTTT.

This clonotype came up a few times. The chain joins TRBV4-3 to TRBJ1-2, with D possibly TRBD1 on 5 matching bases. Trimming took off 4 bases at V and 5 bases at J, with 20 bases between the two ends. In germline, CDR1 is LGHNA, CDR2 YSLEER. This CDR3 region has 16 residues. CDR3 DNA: TGCGCCAGCAGCCTAGAAGCGGGTACAGGAGGATATGGCTACACCTTC. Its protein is CASSLEAGTGGYGYTF.

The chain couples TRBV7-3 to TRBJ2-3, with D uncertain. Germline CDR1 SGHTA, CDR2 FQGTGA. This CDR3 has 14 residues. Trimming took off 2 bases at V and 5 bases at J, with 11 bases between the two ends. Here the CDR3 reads CASSLYSNRDTQYF. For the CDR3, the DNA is TGTGCCAGCAGCTTATATAGCAATAGAGATACGCAGTATTTT.

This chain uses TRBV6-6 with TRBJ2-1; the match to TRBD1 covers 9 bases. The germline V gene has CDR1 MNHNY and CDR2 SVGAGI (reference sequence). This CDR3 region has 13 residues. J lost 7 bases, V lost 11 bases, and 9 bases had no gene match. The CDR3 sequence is CAGRTGTGNEQFF. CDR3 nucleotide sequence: TGTGCCGGCCGAACCGGGACAGGGAATGAGCAGTTCTTC.

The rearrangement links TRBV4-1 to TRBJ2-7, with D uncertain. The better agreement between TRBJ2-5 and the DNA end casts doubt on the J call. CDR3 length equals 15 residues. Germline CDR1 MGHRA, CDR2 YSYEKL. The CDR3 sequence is CASSQDRAERATQYF. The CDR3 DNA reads TGCGCCAGCAGCCAAGATCGCGCCGAGAGAGCGACCCAGTACTTC.

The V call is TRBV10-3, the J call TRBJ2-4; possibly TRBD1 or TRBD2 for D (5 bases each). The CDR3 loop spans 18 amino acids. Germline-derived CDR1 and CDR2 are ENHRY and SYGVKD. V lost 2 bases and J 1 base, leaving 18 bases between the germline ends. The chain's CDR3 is CAISEDFGAPGAKNIQYF. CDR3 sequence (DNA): TGTGCCATCAGTGAGGATTTTGGGGCGCCGGGGGCCAAAAACATTCAGTACTTC.

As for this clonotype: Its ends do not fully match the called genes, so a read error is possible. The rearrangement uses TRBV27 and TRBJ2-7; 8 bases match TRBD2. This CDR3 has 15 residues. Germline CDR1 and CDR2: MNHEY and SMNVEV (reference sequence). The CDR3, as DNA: TGTGCCAGCAGTTCGACACGGACTAGCACCTACGGGCAGTACTTC. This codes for CASSSTRTSTYGQYF.

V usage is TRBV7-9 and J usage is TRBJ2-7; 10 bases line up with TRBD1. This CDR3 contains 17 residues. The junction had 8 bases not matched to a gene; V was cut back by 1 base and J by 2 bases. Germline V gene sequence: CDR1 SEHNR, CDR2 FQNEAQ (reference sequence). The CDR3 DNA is TGTGCCAGCAGCTTAGGGGGACAGGGGAAAACAACCTACGAGCAGTACTTC. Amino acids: CASSLGGQGKTTYEQYF.

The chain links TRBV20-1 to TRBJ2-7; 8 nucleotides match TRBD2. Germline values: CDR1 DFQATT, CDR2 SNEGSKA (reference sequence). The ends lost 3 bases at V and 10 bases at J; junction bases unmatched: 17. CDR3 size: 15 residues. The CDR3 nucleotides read TGCAGTGCTAGTGGTCTAGCGGGTTTAAAGGAGATCCAGTACTTC. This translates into CSASGLAGLKEIQYF.

The CDR3 region is CSARGKGLNTEAFF. In DNA, the CDR3 is TGCAGTGCTAGAGGGAAGGGGTTAAACACTGAAGCTTTCTTT. This chain connects TRBV20-1 to TRBJ1-1; maybe TRBD1 (5 bases). The CDR3 is 14 residues long. V was clipped by 1 base and J by 2 bases, with 11 bases between them. Germline lookup yields CDR1 DFQATT and CDR2 SNEGSKA (reference sequence).

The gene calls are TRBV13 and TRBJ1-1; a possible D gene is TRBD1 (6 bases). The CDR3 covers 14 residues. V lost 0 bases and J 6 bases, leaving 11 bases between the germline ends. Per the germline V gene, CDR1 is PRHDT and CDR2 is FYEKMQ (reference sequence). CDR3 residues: CASSLGQGYSEAFF. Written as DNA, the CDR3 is TGTGCCAGCAGCTTAGGACAGGGTTATTCTGAAGCTTTCTTT.

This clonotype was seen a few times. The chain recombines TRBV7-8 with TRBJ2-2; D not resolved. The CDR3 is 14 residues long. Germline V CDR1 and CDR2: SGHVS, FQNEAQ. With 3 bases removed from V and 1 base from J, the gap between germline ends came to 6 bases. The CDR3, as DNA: TGTGCCAGCAGCTTGGTCGTGAACACCGGGGAGCTGTTTTTT. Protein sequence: CASSLVVNTGELFF.

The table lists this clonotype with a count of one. The CDR3: CASSQEGWPGYEQYF. The DNA for the CDR3 is TGTGCCAGCAGCCAAGAAGGGTGGCCTGGCTACGAGCAGTACTTC. This chain links TRBV14 with TRBJ2-7; no clear D. Germline loops: CDR1 SGHDN, CDR2 FVKESK. The ends were cut back, 0 bases at V and 3 bases at J, with 12 bases in the middle. This CDR3 has 15 residues.

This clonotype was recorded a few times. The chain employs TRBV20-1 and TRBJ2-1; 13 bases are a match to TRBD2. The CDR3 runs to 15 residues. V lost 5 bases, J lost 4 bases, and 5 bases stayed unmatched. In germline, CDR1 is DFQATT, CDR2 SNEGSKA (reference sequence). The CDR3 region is CSALGLAGVYNEQFF. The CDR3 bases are TGCAGTGCTCTCGGACTAGCGGGGGTTTACAATGAGCAGTTCTTC.